Following are 21 T cell receptor beta chains from one sample sequenced in a study of T-cell reconstitution after alpha-beta-depleted transplantation in children. Construction of the TCRbeta library involved unique molecular identifiers. MiXCR, applied by TCRdb to the PCR reads, yields one record per CDR3 protein. The table includes roughly 100,000 distinct CDR3 sequences, about 8% detected once. The source material was PBMCs from the stem cell graft donor, sampled from the stem cell graft. These receptors all stem from a human donor who donated a stem cell graft to a child with congenital amegakaryocytic thrombocytopenia.

This clonotype has at least ten counts. The chain has TRBV6-5 and TRBJ2-7; 9 positions match TRBD1. This CDR3 region has 13 residues. CDR1 and CDR2 (germline): MNHEY, SVGAGI. J gave up 2 bases and V 10 bases, and 6 bases lay outside the gene matches. CDR3 loop: CATRTGAAYEQYF. The CDR3 nucleotides read TGTGCCACCCGGACAGGGGCAGCCTACGAGCAGTACTTC.

This clonotype was detected ten times or more. The gene calls are TRBV29-1 and TRBJ1-1, with D possibly matching TRBD1 (5 bases). Germline loops: CDR1 SQVTM, CDR2 ANQGSEA. The CDR3 totals 12 residues. V lost 2 bases to trimming and J lost 6 bases, with 10 bases between them. CDR3 loop: CSVERGGPEAFF. As DNA, the CDR3 is TGCAGCGTTGAAAGGGGCGGCCCTGAAGCTTTCTTT.

At least ten counts were recorded for this clonotype. This chain uses TRBV5-1 with TRBJ2-1; D perhaps matches TRBD2 (6 bases). CDR1 is SGHRS and CDR2 is YFSETQ in the germline V gene. The V and J ends lost 6 bases and 8 bases respectively, with 21 bases between them. CDR3 size: 15 residues. The CDR3 protein is CASTMAGRAGYEQFF. The CDR3 DNA reads as TGCGCCAGCACAATGGCGGGACGGGCGGGGTATGAGCAGTTCTTC.

The V and J genes are TRBV19 and TRBJ2-3, with a weak D call TRBD1 (5 bases). The CDR3 length is 13 residues. V lost 7 bases to trimming and J lost 0 bases, with 8 bases between them. CDR1 LNHDA and CDR2 SQIVND come from the germline V gene (reference sequence). The CDR3 loop reads CASKAGSTDTQYF. DNA of the CDR3: TGTGCCAGTAAGGCAGGGAGCACAGATACGCAGTATTTT.

This clonotype was counted a single time. The chain couples TRBV5-6 to TRBJ2-7; D is unclear. Trimming pared 9 bases from V and 6 bases from J, leaving 19 bases between. The CDR3 has 13 residues. CDR1 is SGHDT, CDR2 YYEEEE, per germline. CDR3 in amino acids: CAMGPAFPSEQYF. The CDR3 region has the DNA TGTGCCATGGGCCCCGCGTTCCCTTCCGAGCAGTACTTC. The complete variable domain, with remaining parts taken from reference TRBV5-6 and TRBJ2-7, reads DAGVTQSPTHLIKTRGQQVTLRCSPKSGHDTVSWYQQALGQGPQFIFQYYEEEERQRGNFPDRFSGHQFPNYSSELNVNALLLGDSALYLCAMGPAFPSEQYFGPGTRLTVT.

The CDR3 nucleotides are TGTGCCAGCAGCCTGACAGGGAACCAAGAGACCCAGTACTTC. Translation gives CASSLTGNQETQYF. The chain employs TRBV7-9 and TRBJ2-5; 7 bases map to TRBD1. The germline gives CDR1 SEHNR, CDR2 FQNEAQ (reference sequence). CDR3 length equals 14 residues. Trimming took 5 bases from V and 0 from J; bases not matched to a gene: 3.

This clonotype came up many times. The chain has TRBV20-1 and TRBJ2-3, with TRBD2 matching 10 bases. This CDR3 is built from 15 residues. CDR1 is DFQATT and CDR2 is SNEGSKA in the germline V gene (reference sequence). With 7 bases clipped from V and 1 base from J, the junction kept 8 bases outside the gene matches. CDR3: CSVEAGGQGTDTQYF. CDR3 bases: TGCAGTGTTGAAGCGGGAGGGCAGGGCACAGATACGCAGTATTTT.

This clonotype was recorded many times. The rearrangement joins TRBV7-3 to TRBJ2-1; 7 positions agree with TRBD2. V trimming: 4 bases; J trimming: 5 bases; junction bases outside the gene matches: 5. The CDR3 contains 14 residues. CDR1 and CDR2 (germline): SGHTA, FQGTGA. The CDR3 loop reads CASSWTRSNNEQFF. The CDR3 DNA sequence: TGTGCCAGCAGCTGGACTAGATCAAACAATGAGCAGTTCTTC.

This clonotype has ten or more counts. V gene TRBV15 combines with J gene TRBJ2-1, with no clear D. With 0 bases removed from V and 10 bases from J, the gap between germline ends came to 19 bases. Germline CDR1 and CDR2: LNHNV and YYDKDF (reference sequence). The CDR3 runs to 16 residues. CDR3 amino acids: CATSRDKGSALEEQFF. The CDR3 nucleotides read TGTGCCACCAGCAGAGATAAAGGCTCCGCTTTGGAAGAGCAGTTCTTC.

CDR3 in amino acids: CASRTRWTGNTIYF. CDR3 DNA: TGTGCCAGCAGGACGCGGTGGACCGGAAACACCATATATTTT. This chain connects TRBV12-3 or TRBV12-4 to TRBJ1-3; D is ambiguous. The CDR3 length is 14 residues. V lost 6 bases and J lost 4, with 13 bases in between.

Points on this clonotype: Compared with germline, one end of the junction differs, possibly owing to a read error. The rearrangement uses TRBV5-1 and TRBJ1-1, with a possible D match to TRBD1 (5 bases). In germline, CDR1 is SGHRS, CDR2 YFSETQ. The length of the CDR3 is 17 residues. CDR3 protein: CASSLLGVGGRNSEAFF. CDR3 nucleotides: TGCGCCAGCAGCTTGTTGGGGGTCGGCGGGCGGAACTCTGAAGCTTTCTTT.

This clonotype came up many times. V is TRBV5-1 and J is TRBJ2-5; 8 bases are shared with TRBD2. Germline V gene lookup returns CDR1 SGHRS and CDR2 YFSETQ. V was pared by 4 bases and J by 0 bases, with 2 bases of the junction left unmatched. The CDR3 runs 14 residues. The CDR3 region is CASSSGGYQETQYF. Written as DNA, the CDR3 is TGCGCCAGCAGCAGCGGGGGTTACCAAGAGACCCAGTACTTC.

This clonotype has at least ten counts. The rearrangement links TRBV5-1 to TRBJ2-7, with 7 bases fitting TRBD2. V lost 1 base and J lost 1; bases outside the gene matches: 5. This CDR3 spans 15 amino acids. Germline-derived CDR1 and CDR2 are SGHRS and YFSETQ. The CDR3 DNA follows: TGCGCCAGCAGCTTGTTCCCTAGCGGATCCTACGAGCAGTACTTC. Amino acids: CASSLFPSGSYEQYF.

As for this clonotype: Just one base apart from a much larger clone, this may be a read error. The chain couples TRBV5-1 to TRBJ1-4; tentatively, D is TRBD1 (5 bases). In germline, CDR1 is SGHRS, CDR2 YFSETQ. The CDR3 sequence is 14 residues long. Trimming removed 6 bases from V and 7 bases from J, with 16 bases in between. The CDR3 DNA follows: TGCGCCAGCATCTGGGCAGGGTCGTTTGAAAAACTGTTTTTT. Translating it yields CASIWAGSFEKLFF.

This clonotype has a count of ten or more. This sequence joins TRBV6-5 and TRBJ1-1; D gene unclear. Germline assignment: CDR1 MNHEY and CDR2 SVGAGI. This CDR3 is 15 amino acids long. Trimming cost V 4 bases and J 1 base, with 13 bases left between them. CDR3 protein: CASSSPFSENTEAFF. In DNA form, the CDR3 reads TGTGCCAGCAGTTCGCCCTTCTCTGAGAACACTGAAGCTTTCTTT.

This clonotype was counted many times. The chain uses TRBV9 and TRBJ2-7; 7 bases fit TRBD1. The CDR3 runs 14 residues. CDR1 is SGDLS, CDR2 YYNGEE, per germline. V trimming: 4 bases; J trimming: 2 bases; junction bases outside the gene matches: 6. CDR3 loop: CASSLGDRTYEQYF. As DNA, the CDR3 is TGTGCCAGCAGCTTAGGGGACAGAACCTACGAGCAGTACTTC. Using reference TRBV9 and TRBJ2-7 for the parts outside the CDR3, the full variable domain is DSGVTQTPKHLITATGQRVTLRCSPRSGDLSVYWYQQSLDQGLQFLIQYYNGEERAKGNILERFSAQQFPDLHSELNLSSLELGDSALYFCASSLGDRTYEQYFGPGTRLTVT.

There are many counts of this clonotype. The chain links TRBV12-3 or TRBV12-4 to TRBJ2-7; no clear D. The V end lost 5 bases, the J end lost 4 bases, and 9 bases lay between the germline ends. The CDR3 is made up of 12 amino acids. The CDR3 DNA sequence: TGTGCCAGCAGTCCGCGTGGGTACGAGCAGTACTTC. Its translation: CASSPRGYEQYF.

The rearrangement joins TRBV27 to TRBJ2-1; D not resolved. Germline V gives CDR1 MNHEY, CDR2 SMNVEV (reference sequence). Trimming shortened V by 3 bases and J by 4 bases, and 10 bases separated the two germline ends. This CDR3 spans 14 amino acids. CDR3 in amino acids: CASSFQVGYNEQFF. The CDR3 DNA sequence: TGTGCCAGCAGTTTTCAGGTGGGGTACAATGAGCAGTTCTTC.

In this sample, this clonotype turned up many times. The chain couples TRBV6-5 to TRBJ2-7, with D unclear. Trimming stripped 0 bases from V and 1 base from J, with 13 bases between. The CDR3 runs 16 residues. Germline lookup yields CDR1 MNHEY and CDR2 SVGAGI. The CDR3: CASSYSGSATSYEQYF. The CDR3 DNA reads as TGTGCCAGCAGTTACTCAGGGTCCGCGACGTCCTACGAGCAGTACTTC.

This clonotype was counted at least ten times. This chain joins TRBV5-5 and TRBJ2-7, with D perhaps matching TRBD1 (5 bases). Trimming took 5 bases from V and 1 from J, leaving 10 bases between them. This CDR3 is built from 13 residues. Germline CDR1 reads SGHKS; CDR2 reads YYEKEE (reference sequence). The CDR3 region is CASSKTASYEQYF. Written as DNA, the CDR3 is TGTGCCAGCAGTAAGACAGCTTCCTACGAGCAGTACTTC. Variable domain in full (rest from reference TRBV5-5 and TRBJ2-7): DAGVTQSPTHLIKTRGQQVTLRCSPISGHKSVSWYQQVLGQGPQFIFQYYEKEERGRGNFPDRFSARQFPNYSSELNVNALLLGDSALYLCASSKTASYEQYFGPGTRLTVT.

This clonotype was counted ten times or more. V gene TRBV2 combines with J gene TRBJ2-1; a weak D match, TRBD1 (6 bases). This CDR3 spans 17 amino acids. The germline V gene encodes CDR1 SNHLY and CDR2 FYNNEI. Trimming removed 5 bases from V and 8 bases from J, with 25 bases in between. CDR3 DNA: TGTGCCAGCAGTACCAGACACCCGAGACAGGTTCACGATGAGCAGTTCTTC. Residues: CASSTRHPRQVHDEQFF.